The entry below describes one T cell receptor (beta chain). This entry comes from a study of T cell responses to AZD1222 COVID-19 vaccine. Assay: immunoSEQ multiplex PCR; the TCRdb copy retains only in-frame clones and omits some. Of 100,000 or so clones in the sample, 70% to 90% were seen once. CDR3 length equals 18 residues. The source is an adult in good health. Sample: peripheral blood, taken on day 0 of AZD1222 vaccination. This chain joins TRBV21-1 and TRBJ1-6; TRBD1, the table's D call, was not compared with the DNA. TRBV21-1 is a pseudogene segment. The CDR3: CASIPRDSGSSYNSPLHF. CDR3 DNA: TGTGCCAGCATCCCCCGGGACAGCGGAAGCTCCTATAATTCACCCCTCCACTTT.